This note documents a single T cell receptor (beta chain) sequence. J was trimmed by 2 bases and V by 0 bases; bases with no gene match: 13. Germline lookup yields CDR1 SGHRS and CDR2 YFSETQ. This CDR3 has 18 residues. This sample is part of a study of blood T cell repertoires in COVID-19. For the study at large: Both acute and convalescent COVID-19 samples were obtained from the United States, Italy and Spain. The analysed material was cDNA or gDNA that came from T cells, B-cell-depleted T cells, or PBMCs.

Per the original data handling: How many nucleated cells were present was estimated from reference gene primer amplification. TCRdb keeps only in-frame clones here, not all; method: immunoSEQ multiplex PCR. V and J calls and clone size come straight from that table; D and trimming were deduced from the DNA. The table shows about 200,000 clones, with more than 70% occurring only once. V is TRBV5-1 and J is TRBJ1-1; 7 bases line up with TRBD1. Sequences were obtained from peripheral blood. The source is a middle-aged man with active or convalescent COVID-19. The CDR3 spells CASSLDGQGGRLNTEAFF. The CDR3 DNA reads as TGCGCCAGCAGCTTGGATGGGCAGGGGGGTCGATTAAACACTGAAGCTTTCTTT.